This T cell receptor beta chain is from a study of blood T cell repertoires in COVID-19. This table comes from immunoSEQ multiplex PCR, and its TCRdb copy is limited to in-frame clones, with some not included. The sample consists of hundreds of thousands of clones, around 90% of them appearing once. J gave up 2 bases and V 6 bases, and 4 bases lay outside the gene matches. The CDR3 is 15 amino acids. The germline V gene encodes CDR1 SNHLY and CDR2 FYNNEI. The source is a man between 18 and 29 years old with active or convalescent COVID-19. Sequencing was carried out using peripheral blood. The rearrangement joins TRBV2 to TRBJ2-3; 11 bases line up with TRBD1. The DNA for the CDR3 is TGTGCCAGCAGATGGGACAGGGGGAACACAGATACGCAGTATTTT. Protein: CASRWDRGNTDTQYF.